This TCR beta chain comes out of a study of identifying expanded T cells in peripheral blood. The protocol was immunoSEQ multiplex PCR, while the TCRdb copy is restricted to in-frame clones and leaves out a portion. The table records around 100,000 clones, approximately 88% of them present only once. CDR1 is ENHRY and CDR2 is SYGVKD in the germline V gene. This CDR3 spans 17 amino acids. V was trimmed by 3 bases and J by 2 bases, leaving 16 bases between them. The receptor was derived from a person between 18 and 70 years old in good health. The chain carries TRBV10-3 and TRBJ2-2; the D is unclear. Sequenced: blood. The CDR3 bases are TGTGCCATCAGTGACCCGACCCGCTACAATAACACCGGGGAGCTGTTTTTT. It encodes CAISDPTRYNNTGELFF.